The rows below give T cell receptor beta chains drawn from one sample of a study of blood T cell repertoires in COVID-19. Libraries were prepared by immunoSEQ multiplex PCR; TCRdb keeps only in-frame clonotypes and omits some of them. Of some 490,000 clones listed, about 85% were seen once; the top ten hold around 8%. The sequenced material came from PBMCs or T cells enriched from blood (not recorded which). The receptors originated from a woman in her fifties or sixties who had recovered from COVID-19. The CDR3 runs from the conserved cysteine through the conserved F or W. Each record gives: D gene, clone size, J gene, V gene, CDR3 protein, CDR3 DNA. The D gene is left open where the match is weak. Clone size is shown for a subset of rows, as once, few, many or a class of expanded clone.

d_gene: TRBD1; abundance: -; j_gene: TRBJ1-1; v_gene: TRBV27; CDR3aa: CASSSTGGLEAFF; CDR3nt: TGTGCCAGCAGTTCCACAGGGGGCCTTGAAGCTTTCTTT
d_gene: TRBD2; abundance: -; j_gene: TRBJ2-2; v_gene: TRBV3-1/TRBV3-2; CDR3aa: CASKLAGALTGELFF; CDR3nt: TGTGCCAGCAAGCTAGCGGGGGCCCTCACCGGGGAGCTGTTTTTT
d_gene: -; abundance: -; j_gene: TRBJ1-4; v_gene: TRBV11-2; CDR3aa: CASSSRGGNEKLFF; CDR3nt: TGTGCCAGCAGCTCCCGGGGGGGGAATGAAAAACTGTTTTTT
d_gene: -; abundance: -; j_gene: TRBJ2-3; v_gene: TRBV2; CDR3aa: CASSQGTDTQYF; CDR3nt: TGTGCCAGCAGCCAGGGGACGGATACGCAGTATTTT
d_gene: TRBD1; abundance: -; j_gene: TRBJ2-2; v_gene: TRBV5-1; CDR3aa: CASSFIGQGVTGELFF; CDR3nt: TGCGCCAGCAGCTTTATCGGACAGGGGGTCACCGGGGAGCTGTTTTTT
d_gene: -; abundance: once; j_gene: TRBJ2-3; v_gene: TRBV15; CDR3aa: CATSRDRGLADTQYF; CDR3nt: TGTGCCACCAGCAGAGATCGGGGGTTGGCAGATACGCAGTATTTT
d_gene: TRBD1; abundance: -; j_gene: TRBJ1-3; v_gene: TRBV9; CDR3aa: CASSADRAWNTIYF; CDR3nt: TGTGCCAGCAGCGCCGACAGGGCCTGGAACACCATATATTTT
d_gene: TRBD1; abundance: -; j_gene: TRBJ1-1; v_gene: TRBV5-1; CDR3aa: CASRQDRGNTEAFF; CDR3nt: TGCGCCAGCAGACAGGACAGGGGGAACACTGAAGCTTTCTTT
d_gene: -; abundance: -; j_gene: TRBJ2-1; v_gene: TRBV6-5; CDR3aa: CASSYAPLSDEQFF; CDR3nt: TGTGCCAGCAGTTACGCCCCTCTCAGCGATGAGCAGTTCTTC
d_gene: TRBD2; abundance: -; j_gene: TRBJ2-3; v_gene: TRBV24-1; CDR3aa: CATSDLGRGGTDTQYF; CDR3nt: TGTGCCACCAGTGACCTGGGGCGGGGGGGCACAGATACGCAGTATTTT
d_gene: TRBD1; abundance: -; j_gene: TRBJ2-1; v_gene: TRBV5-8; CDR3aa: CASSRQGAHYNEQFF; CDR3nt: TGTGCCAGCAGCCGACAGGGGGCTCACTACAATGAGCAGTTCTTC
d_gene: TRBD1; abundance: -; j_gene: TRBJ1-2; v_gene: TRBV3-1/TRBV3-2; CDR3aa: CASSQEATGKVKNGYTF; CDR3nt: TGTGCCAGCAGCCAAGAGGCGACAGGGAAGGTTAAAAATGGCTACACCTTC
d_gene: TRBD2; abundance: -; j_gene: TRBJ2-3; v_gene: TRBV7-2; CDR3aa: CASSPPRWGGAKADTQYF; CDR3nt: TGTGCCAGCAGCCCGCCGCGGTGGGGAGGGGCAAAGGCAGATACGCAGTATTTT
d_gene: -; abundance: once; j_gene: TRBJ2-2; v_gene: TRBV5-1; CDR3aa: CASSYSGGLGELFF; CDR3nt: TGCGCCAGCAGCTACTCGGGGGGCCTCGGGGAGCTGTTTTTT
d_gene: TRBD1; abundance: -; j_gene: TRBJ1-3; v_gene: TRBV15; CDR3aa: CATSIPGQGSGNTIYF; CDR3nt: TGTGCCACCAGCATTCCGGGACAGGGCTCTGGAAACACCATATATTTT
d_gene: TRBD1; abundance: -; j_gene: TRBJ1-5; v_gene: TRBV7-2; CDR3aa: CASSLVGTVSNQPQHF; CDR3nt: TGTGCCAGCAGCTTAGTGGGGACAGTTAGCAATCAGCCCCAGCATTTT
d_gene: -; abundance: -; j_gene: TRBJ2-4; v_gene: TRBV19; CDR3aa: CASTQDSLAKNIQYF; CDR3nt: TGTGCCAGTACCCAGGACAGTCTAGCCAAAAACATTCAGTACTTC
d_gene: -; abundance: -; j_gene: TRBJ1-6; v_gene: TRBV4-1; CDR3aa: CASSQGLGALYSPLHF; CDR3nt: TGCGCCAGCAGCCAAGGGTTGGGGGCACTTTATTCACCCCTCCACTTT
d_gene: -; abundance: -; j_gene: TRBJ1-4; v_gene: TRBV10-3; CDR3aa: CAISEPGTNEKLFF; CDR3nt: TGTGCCATCAGTGAACCGGGAACTAATGAAAAACTGTTTTTT
d_gene: -; abundance: -; j_gene: TRBJ2-2; v_gene: TRBV7-2; CDR3aa: CASSSVLANTGELFF; CDR3nt: TGTGCCAGCAGCTCAGTACTAGCGAACACCGGGGAGCTGTTTTTT
d_gene: -; abundance: -; j_gene: TRBJ1-1; v_gene: TRBV16; CDR3aa: CASSQSGGGNTEAFF; CDR3nt: TGTGCCAGCAGCCAATCGGGAGGGGGGAACACTGAAGCTTTCTTT
d_gene: TRBD1; abundance: -; j_gene: TRBJ1-5; v_gene: TRBV3-1/TRBV3-2; CDR3aa: CASSRTGLNQPQHF; CDR3nt: TGTGCCAGCAGCCGGACAGGGCTCAATCAGCCCCAGCATTTT
d_gene: -; abundance: -; j_gene: TRBJ2-1; v_gene: TRBV15; CDR3aa: CATSRSSANEQFF; CDR3nt: TGTGCCACCAGCAGAAGTAGTGCAAATGAGCAGTTCTTC
d_gene: -; abundance: once; j_gene: TRBJ1-1; v_gene: TRBV18; CDR3aa: CASSPLTGSGGTEAFF; CDR3nt: TGTGCCAGCTCACCACTCACAGGGAGTGGAGGCACTGAAGCTTTCTTT
d_gene: TRBD1; abundance: -; j_gene: TRBJ1-4; v_gene: TRBV7-9; CDR3aa: CASSPTGALGEKLFF; CDR3nt: TGTGCCAGCAGCCCGACAGGGGCTCTGGGAGAAAAACTGTTTTTT
d_gene: -; abundance: once; j_gene: TRBJ2-1; v_gene: TRBV2; CDR3aa: CASSPSWARDEQFF; CDR3nt: TGTGCCAGCAGTCCCTCGTGGGCGAGAGATGAGCAGTTCTTC
d_gene: TRBD2; abundance: -; j_gene: TRBJ2-2; v_gene: TRBV11-2; CDR3aa: CASSLELAGSGELFF; CDR3nt: TGTGCCAGCAGCTTAGAACTAGCGGGGTCCGGGGAGCTGTTTTTT
d_gene: TRBD1; abundance: -; j_gene: TRBJ2-1; v_gene: TRBV19; CDR3aa: CASSGQGFLYNEQFF; CDR3nt: TGTGCCAGTAGTGGACAGGGCTTCCTTTACAATGAGCAGTTCTTC
d_gene: -; abundance: few; j_gene: TRBJ2-2; v_gene: TRBV5-1; CDR3aa: CASSGPGTNTGELFF; CDR3nt: TGCGCCAGCAGCGGACCCGGGACAAACACCGGGGAGCTGTTTTTT
d_gene: TRBD1; abundance: -; j_gene: TRBJ1-3; v_gene: TRBV3-1/TRBV3-2; CDR3aa: CASSHQTGTGNTIYF; CDR3nt: TGTGCCAGCAGCCACCAGACAGGGACTGGAAACACCATATATTTT